This TCR beta chain is from a study of breast tumors, draining lymph nodes, adjacent tissues. Study results and limitations: Tumors had less TCR diversity than lymph nodes, more than nontumor tissue. That most tumor T cells come from lymph nodes remained unproven. Tumor and nontumor repertoires were significantly more similar in luminal-like than in basal-like breast cancer. The data were judged consistent with most tumor T cells coming from lymph node and expanding in tumor.

This clonotype was seen many times. Its antigen is still unknown. Germline CDR1 and CDR2: SGHRS and YFSETQ. Unmatched junction bases numbered 8, after V lost 0 bases and J lost 0 bases. The CDR3 has 18 amino acids. Axillary draining lymph nodes of breast cancer patients supplied the node samples. TCRdb processed the multiplex PCR reads anew with MiXCR; each CDR3 protein has one entry. The sample comprises roughly 260,000 distinct CDR3 sequences, around 30% of which are singletons, and about 1.2% rests with the top ten. This clonotype was obtained from a female donor with breast cancer. Some clones in this sample may be carry-over from other donors' samples. J is TRBJ1-3 and V is TRBV5-1; the match to TRBD1 covers 8 bases. The sequenced sample was axillary lymph node tissue. Here the CDR3 DNA reads TGCGCCAGCAGCTTGGGGGTAACACAGGGGGTCTCTGGAAACACCATATATTTT. Amino acid sequence: CASSLGVTQGVSGNTIYF.